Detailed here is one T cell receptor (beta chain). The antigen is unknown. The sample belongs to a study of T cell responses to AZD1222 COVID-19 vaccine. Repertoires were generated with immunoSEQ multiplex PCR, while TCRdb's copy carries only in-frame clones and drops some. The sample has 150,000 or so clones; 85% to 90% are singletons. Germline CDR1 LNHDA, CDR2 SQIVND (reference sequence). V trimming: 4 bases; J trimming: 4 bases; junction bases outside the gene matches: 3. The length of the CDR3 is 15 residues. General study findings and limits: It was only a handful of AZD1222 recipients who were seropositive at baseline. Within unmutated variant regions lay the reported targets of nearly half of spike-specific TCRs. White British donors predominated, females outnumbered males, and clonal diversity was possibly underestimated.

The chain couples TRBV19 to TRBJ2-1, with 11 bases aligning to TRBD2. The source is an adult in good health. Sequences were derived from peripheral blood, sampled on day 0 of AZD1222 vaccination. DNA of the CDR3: TGTGCCAGTAGTACCGGGACTAGCGGTTACAATGAGCAGTTCTTC. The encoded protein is CASSTGTSGYNEQFF. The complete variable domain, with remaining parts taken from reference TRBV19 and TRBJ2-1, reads DGGITQSPKYLFRKEGQNVTLSCEQNLNHDAMYWYRQDPGQGLRLIYYSQIVNDFQKGDIAEGYSVSREKKESFPLTVTSAQKNPTAFYLCASSTGTSGYNEQFFGPGTRLTVL.